These 3 T cell receptor beta chains were sequenced from one sample in a study of blood T cell repertoires in COVID-19 (dated by TCRdb to 2020 to 2021). Library creation used the immunoSEQ multiplex PCR assay. The clones in this table, taken by TCRdb from immuneACCESS, are in-frame only. Not every clone is retained; where verified, under half of the shortfall comes from an unresolved V gene, and the cause of the rest is unknown. This sample lists some 200,000 clones; 80% to 90% were detected once. The ten largest account for under 15% of the sample. The sequencing input was peripheral blood. The receptors originated from a man younger than 45 with active or convalescent COVID-19.

The CDR3 nucleotides are TGTGCCAGCAGCCCCGCCGCCGGACAGCTTAATCAGCCCCAGCATTTT. It yields the protein CASSPAAGQLNQPQHF. The chain is built from TRBV5-5 and TRBJ1-5; maybe TRBD1 (6 bases). Germline loops: CDR1 SGHKS, CDR2 YYEKEE (reference sequence). This CDR3 has 16 residues. Trimming took off 4 bases at V and 4 bases at J, with 18 bases between the two ends.

In nucleotides, the CDR3 is TGTGCCAGCAGCCGAGCCGGGGGAACGGAGACCCAGTACTTC. Translation gives CASSRAGGTETQYF. This chain connects TRBV7-9 to TRBJ2-5; tentatively, D is TRBD2 (6 bases). This CDR3 has 14 amino acids. Trimming cost V 5 bases and J 5 bases, with 15 bases left between them. Germline assignment: CDR1 SEHNR and CDR2 FQNEAQ (reference sequence).

The rearrangement links TRBV5-1 to TRBJ2-2; D possibly corresponds to TRBD1 (6 bases). The CDR3 contains 17 residues. CDR1 is SGHRS and CDR2 is YFSETQ in the germline V gene. Trimming took 3 bases from V and 1 from J, leaving 16 bases between them. CDR3 coding DNA: TGCGCCAGCAGCTCCGTACAGGGTTCGCGGAACACCGGGGAGCTGTTTTTT. This translates into CASSSVQGSRNTGELFF.